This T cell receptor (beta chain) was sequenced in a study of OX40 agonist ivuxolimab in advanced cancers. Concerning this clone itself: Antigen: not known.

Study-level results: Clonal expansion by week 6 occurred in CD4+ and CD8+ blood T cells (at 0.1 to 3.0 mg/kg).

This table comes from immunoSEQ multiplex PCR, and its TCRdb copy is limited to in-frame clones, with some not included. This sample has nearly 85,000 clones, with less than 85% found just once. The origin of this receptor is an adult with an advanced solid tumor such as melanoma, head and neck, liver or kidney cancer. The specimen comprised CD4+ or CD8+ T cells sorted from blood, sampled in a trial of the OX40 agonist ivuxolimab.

Here the CDR3 reads CASSDWSSGASSYNEQFF. CDR3 DNA sequence: TGCGCCAGCAGTGATTGGAGTAGCGGGGCCAGCTCCTACAATGAGCAGTTCTTC. V gene TRBV10-1 combines with J gene TRBJ2-1; 8 bases are shared with TRBD2. CDR3 size: 18 residues. The germline CDR1 and CDR2 sequences are WNHNN and SYGVQD (reference sequence). After removal of 3 bases from V and 0 bases from J, the junction contained 10 bases not matched to a gene.